Described below is a single T cell receptor (beta chain) sequence and its context. The junction does not match germline at one end; this may be a read error. Primers included in the PCR were 60 Vbeta and 13 Jbeta primers. This table comes from immunoSEQ multiplex PCR, and its TCRdb copy is limited to in-frame clones, with some not included. The sample has approximately 120,000 clones; just under 75% are singletons. These data belong to a study of cytomegalovirus exposure and HLA in healthy donors. Per germline, CDR1 WNHNN and CDR2 SYGVQD (reference sequence). The CDR3 contains 12 residues. The TCR was taken from a man in his 60s in good health and CMV-seropositive. The sequenced material came from PBMCs. The chain recombines TRBV10-1 with TRBJ1-2; a possible D gene is TRBD1 (6 bases). The CDR3 loop is CASSAGTGRRHF. CDR3 DNA: TGCGCCAGCAGTGCGGGTACAGGGCGCCGCCACTTC.